The clone carrying this T cell receptor (beta chain) showed up just a few times. The data belong to a study of blood T cell repertoires in COVID-19. Some clones are missing from TCRdb's copy, which holds only in-frame ones; the method was immunoSEQ multiplex PCR. The table records around 430,000 clones, about 87% of them present only once. V dropped 4 bases and J dropped 9; count of bases not matched to a gene: 2. This CDR3 region has 11 residues. Looked up from germline, CDR1 is SEHNR and CDR2 is FQNEAQ (reference sequence). The chain combines TRBV7-9 with TRBJ1-1, with 7 bases matching TRBD1. The receptor's source is a woman in her 50s who had recovered from COVID-19. Sequencing was performed on PBMCs or T cells enriched from blood (not recorded which). The CDR3 protein is CASSSGQKAFF. The DNA of the CDR3 is TGTGCCAGCAGCTCGGGACAGAAAGCTTTCTTT.